The T cell receptor beta chain under discussion was sequenced for a study of cytomegalovirus exposure and HLA in healthy donors. Regarding the study as a whole: Reportedly, diagnosis of cytomegalovirus status by the classifier showed high specificity and sensitivity. Later on, a genetic analysis was performed. It linked a missense variant in DCLRE1C with V- and J-gene trimming of TCR beta.

Primers included in the PCR were 60 Vbeta and 13 Jbeta primers. Here immunoSEQ multiplex PCR was the method, and the copy in TCRdb shows in-frame clones only, minus some. Counted here are tens of thousands of clones, about 78% occurring once; the ten biggest clones make up about 12%. The CDR3 totals 16 residues. Among the donors, all were healthy bone marrow donors. As for this clone: Its antigen is still unknown.

The specimen sequenced was PBMCs. The chain uses TRBV21-1 and TRBJ2-1; the tabulated D call, TRBD2, remains unverified against the DNA. TRBV21-1 is reported as a pseudogene. This receptor was identified in a woman in her 40s in good health and CMV-seropositive. CDR3 DNA sequence: TGTGCCAGCATCCCTTCTGGGGGGGACTCCTACAATGAGCAGTTCTTC. This gives the protein CASIPSGGDSYNEQFF.